Included here is one T cell receptor (beta chain) sequence, with context. The sample originates from a study of T cells after yellow fever vaccination. TCRdb recomputed calls from the 5' RACE reads with MiXCR, one row per CDR3 protein. This table has just under 600,000 distinct CDR3 sequences, approximately 13% appearing once. Source: PBMCs, taken on the day of the yellow fever booster vaccination. This clonotype was obtained from a man aged 30 to 39 who received the YFV17D yellow fever vaccine.

The CDR3 sequence is CAINQRDTDTQYF. CDR3 sequence (DNA): TGTGCCATCAATCAGCGGGATACAGATACGCAGTATTTT. The V gene is TRBV10-3, the J gene TRBJ2-3, with 7 nucleotides matching TRBD2. V lost 7 bases to trimming and J lost 3 bases; unmatched junction nucleotides: 4. The CDR3 totals 13 residues. Germline V gene data show CDR1 as ENHRY and CDR2 as SYGVKD.